These T cell receptor beta chains were read from a single sample in a study of blood T cell repertoires in COVID-19. TCRdb's table, derived via immunoSEQ multiplex PCR, lists solely in-frame clones and lacks some. The sample has tens of thousands of clones, around 82% seen once. The material sequenced was peripheral blood. These receptors originate from a man aged 45-65 years with active COVID-19. Each CDR3 is given with its conserved first and last residue. The order of the fields is D gene, J gene, clone size, V gene, CDR3 protein, CDR3 DNA. A D gene is named only where the DNA matches it firmly. The size of a clone is reported for some rows only, either as once, few or many, or as a class for expanded clones.

>-|TRBJ1-5|-|TRBV19
CASSPSRAGGQPQHF
TGTGCCAGTAGCCCTTCCAGGGCCGGGGGTCAGCCCCAGCATTTT
>-|TRBJ1-2|-|TRBV7-3
CASSRDIESGYTF
TGTGCCAGCAGCCGGGACATCGAGTCGGGCTACACCTTC
>TRBD1|TRBJ1-1|-|TRBV19
CASKTGNEYTEAFF
TGTGCCAGTAAGACAGGGAATGAATACACTGAAGCTTTCTTT
>-|TRBJ1-4|few|TRBV4-1
CASSQDLGAGNEKLFF
TGCGCCAGCAGCCAAGATTTAGGGGCTGGTAATGAAAAACTGTTTTTT
>-|TRBJ2-1|-|TRBV2
CASSLGLLNEQFF
TGTGCCAGCAGTCTTGGGCTCCTCAATGAGCAGTTCTTC
>-|TRBJ1-4|once|TRBV3-1/TRBV3-2
CASSQRDTTSGTNEKLFF
TGTGCCAGCAGCCAACGGGACACCACTTCGGGGACTAATGAAAAACTGTTTTTT
>TRBD1|TRBJ1-4|-|TRBV2
CASSVGGGTANEKLFF
TGTGCCAGCAGTGTCGGGGGTGGGACAGCTAATGAAAAACTGTTTTTT
>-|TRBJ2-7|-|TRBV7-2
CASSLGLAESYEQYF
TGTGCCAGCAGCTTAGGTTTAGCGGAATCCTACGAGCAGTACTTC
>-|TRBJ2-7|-|TRBV21-1
CASNPTGSSYEQYF
TGTGCCAGCAACCCGACAGGGTCCTCCTACGAGCAGTACTTC
>-|TRBJ2-3|once|TRBV12-3/TRBV12-4
CASSVAEGGYPYF
TGTGCCAGCAGTGTAGCTGAGGGGGGGTATCCGTATTTT
>-|TRBJ2-2|-|TRBV3-1/TRBV3-2
CASREGGELFF
TGTGCCAGCAGGGAGGGCGGGGAGCTGTTTTTT
>TRBD2|TRBJ2-2|-|TRBV5-4
CASSAGTRNTGELFF
TGTGCCAGCAGCGCCGGGACTAGGAACACCGGGGAGCTGTTTTTT
>TRBD1|TRBJ1-2|once|TRBV6-5
CASSNRGSPYGYTF
TGTGCCAGCTCCAACAGGGGATCCCCCTATGGCTACACCTTC
>TRBD2|TRBJ2-2|-|TRBV9
CASSVGLAGGTIGELFF
TGTGCCAGCAGCGTAGGACTAGCGGGGGGAACGATCGGGGAGCTGTTTTTT
>-|TRBJ2-5|-|TRBV3-1/TRBV3-2
CASSPAGRETQYF
TGTGCCAGCAGCCCAGCAGGCCGAGAGACCCAGTACTTC
>-|TRBJ1-2|-|TRBV9
CASSVGPGAANYGYTF
TGTGCCAGCAGCGTAGGTCCAGGGGCCGCTAACTATGGCTACACCTTC
>TRBD1|TRBJ1-1|-|TRBV6-1
CASSDLGGLNTEAFF
TGTGCCAGCAGTGATTTAGGGGGCCTGAACACTGAAGCTTTCTTT
>-|TRBJ2-1|-|TRBV7-2
CASSLDSRGTSKNEQFF
TGTGCCAGCAGCTTAGATAGTCGGGGAACTAGTAAAAATGAGCAGTTCTTC
>-|TRBJ2-5|-|TRBV12-3/TRBV12-4
CASSQGFPETQYF
TGTGCCAGCAGCCAGGGTTTCCCAGAGACCCAGTACTTC
>TRBD2|TRBJ2-7|once|TRBV7-8
CASSSREGYEQYF
TGTGCCAGCAGCTCACGGGAGGGTTACGAGCAGTACTTC
>TRBD1|TRBJ1-3|once|TRBV6-1
CASTLDRAGNTIYF
TGTGCCAGCACCCTCGACAGGGCTGGAAACACCATATATTTT
>TRBD1|TRBJ2-7|many|TRBV27
CASSLLRQGDEQYF
TGTGCCAGCAGTTTACTCAGACAGGGCGACGAGCAGTACTTC
>-|TRBJ2-1|-|TRBV27
CASSIRGQLNEQFF
TGTGCCAGCAGCATTCGCGGACAGCTTAATGAGCAGTTCTTC
>-|TRBJ2-3|-|TRBV7-2
CASSLVASPTDTQYF
TGTGCCAGCAGCTTAGTGGCCTCCCCCACAGATACGCAGTATTTT
>TRBD2|TRBJ2-2|-|TRBV30
CAWSRLAGGPADGELFF
TGTGCCTGGAGCCGACTAGCGGGAGGGCCGGCGGACGGGGAGCTGTTTTTT
>-|TRBJ2-5|-|TRBV24-1
CATSASGTQETQYF
TGTGCCACCAGTGCCTCGGGAACCCAAGAGACCCAGTACTTC
>-|TRBJ2-6|-|TRBV28
CASQKGANVLTF
TGTGCCAGTCAGAAGGGGGCCAACGTCCTGACTTTC
>-|TRBJ1-2|-|TRBV3-1/TRBV3-2
CASEGSGHDYGYTF
TGTGCCAGCGAAGGGTCGGGACACGACTATGGCTACACCTTC